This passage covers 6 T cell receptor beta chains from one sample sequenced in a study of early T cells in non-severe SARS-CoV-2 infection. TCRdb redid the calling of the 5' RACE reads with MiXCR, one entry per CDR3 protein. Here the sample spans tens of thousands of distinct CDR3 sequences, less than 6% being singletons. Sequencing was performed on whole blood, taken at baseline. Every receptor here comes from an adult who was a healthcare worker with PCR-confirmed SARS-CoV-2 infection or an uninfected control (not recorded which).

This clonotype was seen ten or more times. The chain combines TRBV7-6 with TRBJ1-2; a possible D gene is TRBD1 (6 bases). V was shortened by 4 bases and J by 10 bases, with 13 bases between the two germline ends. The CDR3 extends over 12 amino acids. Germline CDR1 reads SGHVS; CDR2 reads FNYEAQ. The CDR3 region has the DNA TGTGCCAGCAGCTCGGGAACAGGGATCTACACCTTC. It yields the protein CASSSGTGIYTF.

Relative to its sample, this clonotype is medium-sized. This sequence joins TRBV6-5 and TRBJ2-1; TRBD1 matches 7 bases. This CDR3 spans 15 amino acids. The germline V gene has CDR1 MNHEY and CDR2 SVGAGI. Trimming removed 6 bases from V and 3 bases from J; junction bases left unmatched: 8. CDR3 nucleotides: TGTGCCAGCAGGGACAGGTGGTACAACTACAATGAGCAGTTCTTC. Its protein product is CASRDRWYNYNEQFF.

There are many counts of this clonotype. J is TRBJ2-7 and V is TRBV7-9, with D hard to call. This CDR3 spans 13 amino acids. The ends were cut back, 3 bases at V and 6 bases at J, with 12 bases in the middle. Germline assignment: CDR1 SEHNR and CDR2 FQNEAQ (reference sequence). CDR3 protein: CASSLGGHLEQYF. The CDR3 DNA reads TGTGCCAGCAGCTTGGGCGGCCACCTCGAGCAGTACTTC. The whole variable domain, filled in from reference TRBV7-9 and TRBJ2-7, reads DTGVSQNPRHKITKRGQNVTFRCDPISEHNRLYWYRQTLGQGPEFLTYFQNEAQLEKSRLLSDRFSAERPKGSFSTLEIQRTEQGDSAMYLCASSLGGHLEQYFGPGTRLTVT.

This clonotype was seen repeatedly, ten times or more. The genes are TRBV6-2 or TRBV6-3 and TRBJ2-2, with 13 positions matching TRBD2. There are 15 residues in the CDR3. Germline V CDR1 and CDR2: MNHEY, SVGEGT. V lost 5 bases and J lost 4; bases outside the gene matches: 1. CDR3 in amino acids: CASSTSGRATGELFF. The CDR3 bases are TGTGCCAGCAGTACTAGCGGGAGGGCCACCGGGGAGCTGTTTTTT.

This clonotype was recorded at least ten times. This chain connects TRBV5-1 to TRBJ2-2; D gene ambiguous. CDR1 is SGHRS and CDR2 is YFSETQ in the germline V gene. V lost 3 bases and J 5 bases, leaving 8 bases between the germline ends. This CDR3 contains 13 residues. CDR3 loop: CASSSDTTGELFF. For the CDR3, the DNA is TGCGCCAGCAGCTCTGACACGACCGGGGAGCTGTTTTTT.

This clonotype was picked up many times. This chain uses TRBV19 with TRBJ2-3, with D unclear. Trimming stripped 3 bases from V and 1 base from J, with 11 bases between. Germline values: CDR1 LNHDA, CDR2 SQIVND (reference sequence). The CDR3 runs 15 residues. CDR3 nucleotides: TGTGCCAGTAGTATGGGTAAAGTTGGCACAGATACGCAGTATTTT. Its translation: CASSMGKVGTDTQYF.